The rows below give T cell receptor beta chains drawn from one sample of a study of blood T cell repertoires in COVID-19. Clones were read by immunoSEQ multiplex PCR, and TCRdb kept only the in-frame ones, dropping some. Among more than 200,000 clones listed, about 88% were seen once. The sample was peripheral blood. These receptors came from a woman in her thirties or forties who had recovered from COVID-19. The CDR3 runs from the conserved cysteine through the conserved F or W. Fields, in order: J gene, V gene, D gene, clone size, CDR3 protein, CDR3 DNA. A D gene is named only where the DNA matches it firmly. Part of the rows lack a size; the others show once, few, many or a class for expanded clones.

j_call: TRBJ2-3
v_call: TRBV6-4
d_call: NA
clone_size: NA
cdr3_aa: CASSDSGGAGTDTQYF
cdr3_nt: TGTGCCAGCAGTGACTCAGGGGGGGCCGGTACAGATACGCAGTATTTT

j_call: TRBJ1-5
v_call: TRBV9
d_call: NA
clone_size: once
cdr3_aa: CASSPSGGVGNQPQHF
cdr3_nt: TGTGCCAGCAGCCCTTCTGGAGGGGTTGGGAATCAGCCCCAGCATTTT

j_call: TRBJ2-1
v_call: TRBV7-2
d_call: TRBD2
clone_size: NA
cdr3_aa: CASSRRGERESEQFF
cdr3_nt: TGTGCCAGCAGCCGCCGTGGAGAGCGGGAGAGTGAGCAGTTCTTC

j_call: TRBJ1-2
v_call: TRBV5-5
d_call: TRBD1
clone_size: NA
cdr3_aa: CASSPWTGNPTF
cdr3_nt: TGTGCCAGCAGCCCCTGGACAGGGAACCCCACCTTC

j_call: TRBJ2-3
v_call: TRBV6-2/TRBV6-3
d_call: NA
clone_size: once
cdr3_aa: CASSSPQGAPSTDTQYF
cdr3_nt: TGTGCCAGCAGTTCCCCCCAAGGGGCTCCTAGCACAGATACGCAGTATTTT

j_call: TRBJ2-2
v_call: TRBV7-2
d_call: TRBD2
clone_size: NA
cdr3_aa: CASSLSGRDTGELFF
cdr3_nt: TGTGCCAGCAGCTTAAGCGGGAGAGATACCGGGGAGCTGTTTTTT

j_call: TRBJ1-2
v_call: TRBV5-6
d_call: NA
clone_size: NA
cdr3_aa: CASSLEGAALSSINYGYTF
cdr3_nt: TGTGCCAGCAGCTTGGAAGGGGCAGCCCTCAGTAGTATTAACTATGGCTACACCTTC

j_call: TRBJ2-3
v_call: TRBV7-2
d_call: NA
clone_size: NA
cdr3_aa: CASSMAPTPDTQYF
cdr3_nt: TGTGCCAGCAGCATGGCTCCAACCCCAGATACGCAGTATTTT

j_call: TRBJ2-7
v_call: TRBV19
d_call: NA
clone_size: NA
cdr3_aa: CASSLTGSTQIYEQYF
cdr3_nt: TGTGCCAGTAGTTTGACAGGTTCAACTCAAATCTACGAGCAGTACTTC

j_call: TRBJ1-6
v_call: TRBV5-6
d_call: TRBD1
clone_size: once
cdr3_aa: CASSFRSRGQSPLHF
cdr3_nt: TGTGCCAGCAGCTTCCGGAGCAGGGGGCAGTCACCCCTCCACTTT

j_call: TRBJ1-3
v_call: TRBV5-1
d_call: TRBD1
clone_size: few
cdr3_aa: CASSLNFLDRGLSGNTIYF
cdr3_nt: TGCGCCAGCAGCTTGAATTTTCTGGACAGGGGGCTTTCTGGAAACACCATATATTTT

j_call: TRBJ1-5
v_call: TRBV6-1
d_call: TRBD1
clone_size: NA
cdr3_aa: CASSEERGGVQPQHF
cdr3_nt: TGTGCCAGCAGTGAAGAGAGAGGGGGCGTTCAGCCCCAGCATTTT

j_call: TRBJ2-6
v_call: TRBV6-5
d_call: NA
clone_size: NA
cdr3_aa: CASQGAGANVLTF
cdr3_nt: TGTGCCAGCCAGGGTGCCGGGGCCAACGTCCTGACTTTC

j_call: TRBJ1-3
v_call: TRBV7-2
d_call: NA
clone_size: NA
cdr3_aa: CASSLGGAAGNTIYF
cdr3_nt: TGTGCCAGCAGCTTAGGGGGAGCTGCTGGAAACACCATATATTTT

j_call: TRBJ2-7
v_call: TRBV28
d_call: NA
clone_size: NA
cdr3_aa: CASSLGLVANF
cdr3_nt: TGTGCCAGCAGTTTAGGGCTGGTGGCCAACTTC

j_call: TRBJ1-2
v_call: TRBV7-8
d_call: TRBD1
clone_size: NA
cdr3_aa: CASSQRDRAGYGYTF
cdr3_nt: TGTGCCAGCAGCCAAAGGGACAGGGCGGGCTATGGCTACACCTTC